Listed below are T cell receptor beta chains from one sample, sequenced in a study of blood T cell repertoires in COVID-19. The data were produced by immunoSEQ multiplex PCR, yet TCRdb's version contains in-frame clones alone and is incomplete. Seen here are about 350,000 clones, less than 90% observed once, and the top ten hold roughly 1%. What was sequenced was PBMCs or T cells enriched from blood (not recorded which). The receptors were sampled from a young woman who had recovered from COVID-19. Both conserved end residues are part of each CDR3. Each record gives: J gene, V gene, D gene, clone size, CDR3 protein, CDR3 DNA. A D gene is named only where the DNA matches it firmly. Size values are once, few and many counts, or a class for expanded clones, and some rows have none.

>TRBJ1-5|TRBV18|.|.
CASSPDRLGQPQHF
TGTGCCAGCTCACCCGACAGGCTAGGGCAGCCCCAGCATTTT
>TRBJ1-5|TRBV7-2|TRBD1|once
CASSTRQGDQPQHF
TGTGCCAGCAGCACCCGACAGGGAGATCAGCCCCAGCATTTT
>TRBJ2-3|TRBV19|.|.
CASSILSGRLGTDTQYF
TGTGCCAGTAGTATCCTATCCGGGAGACTTGGGACAGATACGCAGTATTTT
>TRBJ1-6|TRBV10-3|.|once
CAISDDRASPPLHF
TGTGCCATCAGTGATGATCGGGCTAGCCCACCCCTCCACTTT
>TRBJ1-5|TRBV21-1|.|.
CASAAGINHSNQPQHF
TGTGCCAGCGCGGCAGGGATCAATCATAGCAATCAGCCCCAGCATTTT
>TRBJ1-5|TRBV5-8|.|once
CASSRPRDTLINQPQHF
TGTGCCAGCAGCCGCCCCAGGGATACACTGATCAATCAGCCCCAGCATTTT
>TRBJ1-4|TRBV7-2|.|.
CASSFANEKLFF
TGTGCCAGCAGCTTTGCGAACGAAAAACTGTTTTTT
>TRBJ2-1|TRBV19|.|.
CASSLQLNEQFF
TGTGCCAGTAGTCTGCAGTTGAATGAGCAGTTCTTC
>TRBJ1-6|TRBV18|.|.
CASSPEGASTLHF
TGTGCCAGCTCACCGGAAGGGGCATCGACCCTCCACTTT
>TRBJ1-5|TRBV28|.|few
CASSLGKQGLSNQPQHF
TGTGCCAGCAGTTTGGGGAAACAGGGCCTTAGCAATCAGCCCCAGCATTTT
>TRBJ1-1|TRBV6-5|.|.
CASSYEARGTEAFF
TGTGCCAGCAGTTACGAGGCCAGGGGAACTGAAGCTTTCTTT
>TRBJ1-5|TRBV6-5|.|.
CASRGTQNQPQHF
TGTGCCAGCAGGGGGACACAAAATCAGCCCCAGCATTTT
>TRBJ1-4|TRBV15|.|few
CATSIGPPNEKLFF
TGTGCCACCAGCATTGGGCCCCCTAATGAAAAACTGTTTTTT
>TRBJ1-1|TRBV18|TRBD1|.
CASSLKEGARNTEAFF
TGTGCCAGCTCTCTTAAGGAGGGGGCCAGGAACACTGAAGCTTTCTTT
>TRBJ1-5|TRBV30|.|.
CAWGGDSSGQPQHF
TGTGCCTGGGGGGGGGACTCCTCCGGACAGCCCCAGCATTTT
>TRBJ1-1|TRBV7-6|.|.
CASSPFGGRGREITEAFF
TGTGCCAGCAGCCCCTTCGGCGGAAGAGGCCGGGAGATCACTGAAGCTTTCTTT
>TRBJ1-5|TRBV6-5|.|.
CASSSGKSGQPQHF
TGTGCCAGCAGCTCGGGCAAATCGGGGCAGCCCCAGCATTTT
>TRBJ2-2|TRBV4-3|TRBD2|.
CASSPGLAGFTGELFF
TGCGCCAGCAGCCCGGGACTAGCGGGTTTCACCGGGGAGCTGTTTTTT
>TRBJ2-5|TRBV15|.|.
CATSRDTGQETQYF
TGTGCCACCAGCAGAGATACGGGCCAAGAGACCCAGTACTTC
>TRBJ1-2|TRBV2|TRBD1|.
CASRSQGDGYTF
TGTGCCAGCAGGTCCCAGGGGGACGGCTACACCTTC
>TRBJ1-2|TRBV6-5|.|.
CASRFQGRGYTF
TGTGCCAGCAGGTTCCAGGGGCGCGGCTACACCTTC
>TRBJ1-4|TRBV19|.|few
CASSMSEKLFF
TGTGCCAGTAGTATGAGTGAAAAACTGTTTTTT
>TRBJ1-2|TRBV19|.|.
CASRSPEGLYGYTF
TGTGCCAGTAGGTCCCCGGAGGGTCTCTATGGCTACACCTTC
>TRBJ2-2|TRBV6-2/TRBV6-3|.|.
CASSYSAFHLREGGTGELFF
TGTGCCAGCAGTTACTCAGCTTTCCACCTTCGAGAGGGGGGGACCGGGGAGCTGTTTTTT
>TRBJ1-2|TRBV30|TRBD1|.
CAWATGGNYGYTF
TGTGCCTGGGCCACAGGGGGTAACTATGGCTACACCTTC
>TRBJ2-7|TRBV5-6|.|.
CASSFPTDYEQYF
TGTGCCAGCAGTTTTCCGACAGACTACGAGCAGTACTTC
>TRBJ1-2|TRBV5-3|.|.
CARSFSLGVYGYTF
TGTGCCAGAAGCTTCTCGCTGGGAGTCTATGGCTACACCTTC
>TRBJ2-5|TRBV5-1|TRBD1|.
CASSPGTGRLDQYF
TGCGCCAGCAGCCCTGGGACAGGGCGGCTAGACCAGTACTTC
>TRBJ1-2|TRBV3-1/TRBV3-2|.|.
CASSQGQYGYTF
TGTGCCAGCAGCCAAGGACAGTATGGCTACACCTTC
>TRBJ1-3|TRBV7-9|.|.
CASSSQGGGNTIYF
TGTGCCAGCAGCTCACAAGGGGGAGGAAACACCATATATTTT
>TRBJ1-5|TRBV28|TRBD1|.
CASSTERDRVDSNQPQHF
TGTGCCAGCAGTACAGAAAGGGACAGGGTGGATAGCAATCAGCCCCAGCATTTT
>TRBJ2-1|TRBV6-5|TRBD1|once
CASSDREKTYNEQFF
TGTGCCAGCAGCGACAGGGAGAAGACCTACAATGAGCAGTTCTTC
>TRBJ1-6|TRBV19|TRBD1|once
CASNWRGRDSPLHF
TGTGCCAGTAATTGGAGGGGGCGCGATTCACCCCTCCACTTT